This T cell receptor (beta chain) is from a study of memory CD4+ T cells and cytomegalovirus serostatus. Study at large: Of the healthy Belgian adults, 8 to 10 were CMV seropositive and fewer than 30 seronegative.

Study-wide results and caveats: About 40% of the roughly 160 known CMV-associated TCRbeta sequences appeared in CD4+ memory. CMV serostatus prediction reached median AUC around 0.94, or 0.89 with US-trained model.

Notes on this clone: The antigen remains unidentified.

As originally analysed: After removing out-of-frame reads, approximately 2 million distinct TCRbeta sequences remained. Using immunoSEQ multiplex PCR, the repertoire was profiled, and TCRdb retains in-frame clones only, with some absent. V and J calls and clone size follow that table, whereas D and trimming were derived from the DNA. The sample has 25,000 to 35,000 clones, around 75% seen once. The sort gate was single viable CD3+CD4+CD8-CD45RO+ cells for memory CD4+ T cells. This CDR3 contains 16 residues. The V and J ends lost 5 bases and 0 bases respectively, with 14 bases between them. The germline V gene encodes CDR1 LNHDA and CDR2 SQIVND (reference sequence).

The chain recombines TRBV19 with TRBJ2-4; D is unresolved. This TCR was recovered from an adult in good health and CMV-seronegative. Sample: memory CD4+ T cells from blood. The CDR3 region has the DNA TGTGCCAGTAGTCTATTCGGGCGAGAAGCCAAAAACATTCAGTACTTC. Amino acids: CASSLFGREAKNIQYF. Variable domain in full (rest from reference TRBV19 and TRBJ2-4): DGGITQSPKYLFRKEGQNVTLSCEQNLNHDAMYWYRQDPGQGLRLIYYSQIVNDFQKGDIAEGYSVSREKKESFPLTVTSAQKNPTAFYLCASSLFGREAKNIQYFGAGTRLSVL.